Following are 32 T cell receptor beta chains from one sample sequenced in a study of beta chain features in type 1 diabetes. Broader study findings: Researchers report that Type 1 diabetes patients had moderately but significantly shorter TCRB CDR3s across all four CD4+ subsets.

Every isolated RNA sample was fully reverse transcribed, so sequencing captured expressed TCRB transcripts. This table comes from immunoSEQ multiplex PCR, and its TCRdb copy is limited to in-frame clones, with some not included. The sample yields 40,000 to 45,000 clones, about 66% seen once. Antigen specificity for these receptors is unknown. Input material: Tregs from blood. All receptors derive from a woman between 18 and 29 years old with type 1 diabetes.

The chain recombines TRBV6-6 with TRBJ1-3, with TRBD1 matching 9 bases. The CDR3 loop spans 16 amino acids. V was pared by 5 bases and J by 3 bases, with 8 bases of the junction left unmatched. Germline V gene sequence: CDR1 MNHNY, CDR2 SVGAGI (reference sequence). CDR3 residues: CASSTQTGGGGNTIYF. The CDR3 DNA sequence: TGTGCCAGCAGTACTCAAACAGGGGGCGGTGGAAACACCATATATTTT.

A few counts support this clone. V usage is TRBV5-5 and J usage is TRBJ2-1; TRBD1 matches at 10 bases. Germline CDR1 and CDR2: SGHKS and YYEKEE (reference sequence). The CDR3 is 17 amino acids. Trimming took 5 bases from V and 9 from J; bases not matched to a gene: 17. The CDR3 DNA reads as TGTGCCAGCAGGTTTACCTACCGGGACAGGGGTTCTCTTGAGCAGTTCTTC. It encodes CASRFTYRDRGSLEQFF.

V is TRBV6-1 and J is TRBJ2-5; tentatively, D is TRBD2 (6 bases). The CDR3 spans 14 residues. Germline-derived CDR1 and CDR2 are MNHNS and SASEGT. V shed 5 bases and J shed 2 bases, with 12 bases lying between them. The CDR3: CASSPGLQQETQYF. The CDR3 coding sequence is TGTGCCAGCAGTCCGGGACTGCAACAAGAGACCCAGTACTTC.

The CDR3 DNA follows: TGTGCCAGCTCACCCGACAGAGCCGCTAGCACAGATACGCAGTATTTT. Its protein product is CASSPDRAASTDTQYF. The rearrangement joins TRBV18 to TRBJ2-3; D possibly corresponds to TRBD1 (5 bases). Germline V gene sequence: CDR1 KGHSH, CDR2 LQKENI. V dropped 3 bases and J dropped 0 bases, with 13 bases sitting between them. The CDR3 spans 16 residues.

This clone was observed a single time. The chain uses TRBV7-2 and TRBJ2-7; TRBD2 aligns across 8 bases. J was trimmed by 0 bases and V by 5 bases; bases with no gene match: 3. The CDR3 is made up of 14 amino acids. From germline, CDR1 is SGHTA and CDR2 FQGNSA. The chain's CDR3 is CASSPGLVSYEQYF. The CDR3 region has the DNA TGTGCCAGCAGCCCGGGACTAGTCTCCTACGAGCAGTACTTC.

The chain is built from TRBV29-1 and TRBJ2-2; 13 positions agree with TRBD2. CDR3 length: 15 residues. CDR1 and CDR2 (germline): SQVTM, ANQGSEA. V dropped 7 bases and J dropped 6; count of bases not matched to a gene: 8. The CDR3 DNA is TGCAGCGCAAGGGGACTAGCGGGAACCCCCGGGGAGCTGTTTTTT. Protein: CSARGLAGTPGELFF.

This chain connects TRBV11-2 to TRBJ1-1; D unresolved. This CDR3 has 14 residues. The V gene's germline CDR1 is SGHAT and CDR2 FQNNGV. The V end lost 1 base, the J end lost 4 bases, and 10 bases lay between the germline ends. CDR3 region: CASSLVGLGTEAFF. The CDR3 DNA follows: TGTGCCAGCAGCTTAGTTGGCCTAGGCACTGAAGCTTTCTTT.

The chain recombines TRBV11-3 with TRBJ2-1, with 9 nucleotides matching TRBD1. CDR3 size: 15 residues. V gave up 3 bases and J gave up 4 bases; unmatched junction bases: 4. Looked up from germline, CDR1 is SGHNT and CDR2 is YENEEA. CDR3 in DNA: TGTGCCAGCAGCTTCCGGGACAGGGTATACAATGAGCAGTTCTTC. It is translated as CASSFRDRVYNEQFF.

The CDR3 loop reads CASSLDRPPGYEQYF. The CDR3 coding sequence is TGCGCCAGCAGCTTGGACAGGCCCCCAGGGTACGAGCAGTACTTC. V usage is TRBV5-1 and J usage is TRBJ2-7; a weak D match, TRBD1 (5 bases). The CDR3 extends over 15 amino acids. Trimming stripped 0 bases from V and 4 bases from J, with 14 bases between. The germline gives CDR1 SGHRS, CDR2 YFSETQ. Looking up the rest from reference TRBV5-1 and TRBJ2-7 gives the full variable domain: KAGVTQTPRYLIKTRGQQVTLSCSPISGHRSVSWYQQTPGQGLQFLFEYFSETQRNKGNFPGRFSGRQFSNSRSEMNVSTLELGDSALYLCASSLDRPPGYEQYFGPGTRLTVT.

V is TRBV11-2 and J is TRBJ1-1, with D unresolved. CDR1 is SGHAT and CDR2 is FQNNGV in the germline V gene. This CDR3 contains 13 residues. The germline V and J ends were trimmed by 2 bases and 3 bases, with 7 bases remaining between them. This CDR3 is CASSLTVDTEAFF. The CDR3 DNA reads TGTGCCAGCAGCTTAACGGTAGACACTGAAGCTTTCTTT.

The chain carries TRBV6-5 and TRBJ1-6; D may be TRBD1 (5 bases). The CDR3 sequence is 16 residues long. V lost 3 bases and J lost 4, with 13 bases in between. Germline assignment: CDR1 MNHEY and CDR2 SVGAGI. The DNA of the CDR3 is TGTGCCAGCAGTTATGGGGCAGGAAGGTATAATTCACCCCTCCACTTT. Protein: CASSYGAGRYNSPLHF.

Sample share makes this clone medium-sized. The genes are TRBV7-9 and TRBJ2-7, with TRBD2 matching over 10 bases. The V and J ends lost 5 bases and 5 bases, in that order; junction bases with no gene match: 6. The CDR3 is 14 residues long. Germline V gene data show CDR1 as SEHNR and CDR2 as FQNEAQ (reference sequence). Written as DNA, the CDR3 is TGTGCCAGCAGCCTCGGACTAGCGGTCAACGAGCAGTACTTC. It yields the protein CASSLGLAVNEQYF.

CDR3 DNA: TGCGCCAGCAGCTTGGGGGGACAGGCGACTCAAGAGACCCAGTACTTC. It is translated as CASSLGGQATQETQYF. This chain uses TRBV5-1 with TRBJ2-5, with TRBD1 matching 8 bases. V lost 0 bases, J lost 2 bases, and 6 bases stayed unmatched. Per the germline V gene, CDR1 is SGHRS and CDR2 is YFSETQ. The CDR3 sequence is 16 residues long.

This clone was seen once. This sequence joins TRBV19 and TRBJ1-1; D is undetermined. This CDR3 has 13 amino acids. Per germline, CDR1 LNHDA and CDR2 SQIVND (reference sequence). Trimming pared 9 bases from V and 0 bases from J, leaving 11 bases between. CDR3 in DNA: TGTGCCAGCACAGCCAACCTGAACACTGAAGCTTTCTTT. Translated: CASTANLNTEAFF.

V is TRBV5-1 and J is TRBJ1-1, with D unresolved. Trimming left V 0 bases short and J 2 bases short, with 11 bases between. The CDR3 consists of 15 residues. The germline V gene has CDR1 SGHRS and CDR2 YFSETQ. The CDR3 DNA is TGCGCCAGCAGCTTGGGGACTTCTTTCAACACTGAAGCTTTCTTT. Translated: CASSLGTSFNTEAFF. Variable domain in full (rest from reference TRBV5-1 and TRBJ1-1): KAGVTQTPRYLIKTRGQQVTLSCSPISGHRSVSWYQQTPGQGLQFLFEYFSETQRNKGNFPGRFSGRQFSNSRSEMNVSTLELGDSALYLCASSLGTSFNTEAFFGQGTRLTVV.

This chain uses TRBV6-5 with TRBJ1-2; D is unclear. The CDR3 totals 13 residues. The germline CDR1 and CDR2 sequences are MNHEY and SVGAGI. Between the trimmed V and J ends, which lost 9 bases and 1 base, there was a span of 12 bases. The DNA for the CDR3 is TGTGCCAGTTATAGCACGGTTAACTATGGCTACACCTTC. It encodes CASYSTVNYGYTF.

The CDR3 loop is CASSLELTTGELFF. The CDR3 DNA follows: TGCGCCAGCAGCTTGGAACTTACCACGGGGGAGCTGTTTTTT. The J gene is TRBJ2-2, the V gene TRBV5-1, with D hard to call. The CDR3 is made up of 14 amino acids. Germline V gene sequence: CDR1 SGHRS, CDR2 YFSETQ. Trimming shortened V by 0 bases and J by 8 bases, and 11 bases separated the two germline ends.

The J gene is TRBJ1-4, the V gene TRBV7-9; perhaps TRBD1 as D (6 bases). This CDR3 contains 15 residues. Germline V gene sequence: CDR1 SEHNR, CDR2 FQNEAQ (reference sequence). V gave up 4 bases and J gave up 8 bases, with 17 bases separating them. The chain's CDR3 is CASSSLQGIMEKLFF. The CDR3 region has the DNA TGTGCCAGCAGCTCCTTACAGGGTATAATGGAAAAACTGTTTTTT. The entire variable domain, with the rest obtained from reference TRBV7-9 and TRBJ1-4, is as follows: DTGVSQNPRHKITKRGQNVTFRCDPISEHNRLYWYRQTLGQGPEFLTYFQNEAQLEKSRLLSDRFSAERPKGSFSTLEIQRTEQGDSAMYLCASSSLQGIMEKLFFGSGTQLSVL.

The chain uses TRBV11-2 and TRBJ2-1; the match to TRBD1 covers 8 bases. Germline lookup yields CDR1 SGHAT and CDR2 FQNNGV. This CDR3 comprises 15 residues. V lost 5 bases to trimming and J lost 5 bases; unmatched junction nucleotides: 8. CDR3: CASSLRTGKDNEQFF. Here the CDR3 DNA reads TGTGCCAGCAGCCTCCGGACAGGGAAAGACAATGAGCAGTTCTTC.

V is TRBV6-6 and J is TRBJ1-1, with a weak D call TRBD1 (6 bases). The CDR3 loop spans 12 amino acids. CDR1 MNHNY and CDR2 SVGAGI come from the germline V gene (reference sequence). The V and J ends lost 7 bases and 11 bases respectively, with 17 bases between them. CDR3 amino acids: CASTPGGAGAFF. DNA for the CDR3: TGTGCCAGCACTCCGGGGGGCGCGGGTGCTTTCTTT.

The chain is built from TRBV11-2 and TRBJ2-5, with D hard to call. The CDR3 length is 12 residues. The V gene's germline CDR1 is SGHAT and CDR2 FQNNGV. With 3 bases removed from V and 2 bases from J, the gap between germline ends came to 4 bases. CDR3 nucleotides: TGTGCCAGCAGCTTTACTCAAGAGACCCAGTACTTC. Protein sequence: CASSFTQETQYF.

This chain joins TRBV7-8 and TRBJ2-1, with 8 bases fitting TRBD2. J was trimmed by 3 bases and V by 10 bases; bases with no gene match: 2. The CDR3 is 12 residues long. Looked up from germline, CDR1 is SGHVS and CDR2 is FQNEAQ. CDR3 residues: CATSGFYNEQFF. As DNA, the CDR3 is TGTGCCACTAGCGGGTTCTACAATGAGCAGTTCTTC.

The chain recombines TRBV2 with TRBJ2-1; 7 bases fit TRBD2. CDR3 length equals 14 residues. Looked up from germline, CDR1 is SNHLY and CDR2 is FYNNEI. V shed 3 bases and J 4 bases; nucleotides not matched to a gene: 3. CDR3 in DNA: TGTGCCAGCAGTGAGTGGGGGGGGTACAATGAGCAGTTCTTC. This translates into CASSEWGGYNEQFF.

The rearrangement links TRBV29-1 to TRBJ2-4; 8 positions agree with TRBD1. CDR3 size: 16 residues. The V segment lost 7 bases and the J segment 2 bases; nucleotides outside the gene matches: 13. Per the germline V gene, CDR1 is SQVTM and CDR2 is ANQGSEA. This CDR3 is CSAKMQGAKSKNIQYF. As DNA, the CDR3 is TGCAGCGCCAAAATGCAGGGGGCGAAGTCCAAAAACATTCAGTACTTC. Using reference TRBV29-1 and TRBJ2-4 for the parts outside the CDR3, the full variable domain is SAVISQKPSRDICQRGTSLTIQCQVDSQVTMMFWYRQQPGQSLTLIATANQGSEATYESGFVIDKFPISRPNLTFSTLTVSNMSPEDSSIYLCSAKMQGAKSKNIQYFGAGTRLSVL.

The chain is built from TRBV18 and TRBJ2-2, with 7 nucleotides matching TRBD2. Trimming took 1 base from V and 5 from J; bases not matched to a gene: 1. The CDR3 loop spans 14 amino acids. Germline V gene data show CDR1 as KGHSH and CDR2 as LQKENI. The chain's CDR3 is CASSPRGGTGELFF. In DNA, the CDR3 is TGTGCCAGCTCACCACGGGGAGGGACCGGGGAGCTGTTTTTT.

The chain joins TRBV5-1 to TRBJ2-7, with a possible D match to TRBD2 (5 bases). This CDR3 has 19 residues. CDR1 is SGHRS, CDR2 YFSETQ, per germline. Trimming took 7 bases from V and 6 from J, leaving 35 bases between them. CDR3 nucleotides: TGCGCCAGCGGATATTCCGGAGATCGACGAGGCGGGTCGGCGGTCGAGCAGTACTTC. This encodes CASGYSGDRRGGSAVEQYF.

The V and J genes are TRBV5-1 and TRBJ1-1; D call uncertain. V was shortened by 2 bases and J by 2 bases, with 10 bases between the two germline ends. The CDR3 spans 14 residues. In germline, CDR1 is SGHRS, CDR2 YFSETQ. The CDR3, as DNA: TGCGCCAGCAGCTTTGGAAACAGAAACACTGAAGCTTTCTTT. Translating it yields CASSFGNRNTEAFF.

The chain links TRBV7-2 to TRBJ1-1; TRBD1 aligns across 7 bases. V lost 2 bases to trimming and J lost 2 bases; unmatched junction nucleotides: 5. The germline gives CDR1 SGHTA, CDR2 FQGNSA. The CDR3 is 15 amino acids. In DNA, the CDR3 is TGTGCCAGCAGCTTAATCGGACAGGCAAACACTGAAGCTTTCTTT. Protein sequence: CASSLIGQANTEAFF.

The V and J genes are TRBV9 and TRBJ2-3, with 9 bases fitting TRBD2. The ends lost 2 bases at V and 6 bases at J; junction bases unmatched: 7. The CDR3 has 15 residues. CDR1 is SGDLS and CDR2 is YYNGEE in the germline V gene. The CDR3 nucleotides read TGTGCCAGCAGCGTGGCACTAGCGGGTACGGATACGCAGTATTTT. Translating it yields CASSVALAGTDTQYF.

The V and J genes are TRBV7-2 and TRBJ1-1; D is uncertain. This CDR3 is built from 14 residues. Trimming removed 0 bases at V and 1 base at J, with 6 bases between. The germline CDR1 and CDR2 sequences are SGHTA and FQGNSA. Here the CDR3 DNA reads TGTGCCAGCAGCTTAGCGTGGCAGAACACTGAAGCTTTCTTT. It codes for CASSLAWQNTEAFF. The full variable domain, its missing parts supplied by reference TRBV7-2 and TRBJ1-1, is GAGVSQSPSNKVTEKGKDVELRCDPISGHTALYWYRQSLGQGLEFLIYFQGNSAPDKSGLPSDRFSAERTGGSVSTLTIQRTQQEDSAVYLCASSLAWQNTEAFFGQGTRLTVV.

V gene TRBV6-5 combines with J gene TRBJ2-1; D may be TRBD1 (6 bases). The V gene's germline CDR1 is MNHEY and CDR2 SVGAGI. This CDR3 is built from 14 residues. V dropped 8 bases and J dropped 10 bases, with 21 bases sitting between them. The CDR3 DNA reads TGTGCCAGCCGGGATCGCGGCGTCAGGGGCGAGCAGTTCTTC. This encodes CASRDRGVRGEQFF.

The genes are TRBV7-8 and TRBJ1-1; 10 bases align to TRBD1. Trimming cost V 0 bases and J 0 bases; bases outside gene matches: 1. Germline lookup yields CDR1 SGHVS and CDR2 FQNEAQ. This CDR3 has 16 amino acids. CDR3 amino acids: CASSLAGQGMNTEAFF. CDR3 DNA: TGTGCCAGCAGCTTAGCGGGACAGGGGATGAACACTGAAGCTTTCTTT.